This T cell receptor (beta chain) is from a study of T-cell memory formation after mild COVID-19 (dated by TCRdb to the early 2020s). Regarding the study in general: TCR sequence clusters from the two donors were found to be largely donor specific. The cohort was made up of two young adult volunteers, one female and one male, who were previously healthy. Longitudinal TCRalpha and TCRbeta repertoire sequencing tracked T-cell clones expanding and contracting after mild COVID-19 in a couple of donors. Overall study results and their limits: Some responding clones were found in pre-infection memory, which suggests that pre-existing cross-reactive memory T cells took part in the SARS-CoV-2 response. SARS-CoV-2 specificity was not confirmed for the second-wave clones peaking on day 37. Contracting CD4+ clones were located mainly in the CM and EM memory subsets, whereas CD8+ clones were found to be enriched in EMRA. The study included only a couple of mild cases, and larger cohorts that include severe cases with pre-infection samples were judged to be necessary. From day 15 to 85, contracting clones showed balanced CD4/CD8 phenotypes, whereas a second wave of clones that expanded from day 15 to 37 leaned towards CD4+.

The cysteine opens and the phenylalanine closes a CDR3 of 14 amino acids. Only CDR3 DNA is held: 42 bases, read in frame from base 1. CDR1 and CDR2, looked up from the germline V gene, are SNHLY and FYNNEI. V has 10 bases trimmed and J has 4 bases trimmed; junction bases matching no gene number 9. About this clonotype: It lacks a known antigen. Per-nucleotide qualities are absent, and no much larger clonotype sits a single base away.

Ficoll-Paque density gradient centrifugation was used to isolate PBMCs. Sequencing was carried out with an Illumina NovaSeq 6000. TCRalpha and TCRbeta cDNA libraries were constructed by 5'RACE with constant-segment primers, with sample barcodes and unique molecular identifiers being introduced. RNA was extracted from every sample with Trizol reagent. Libraries were amplified in two PCR steps, with a second sample barcode and Illumina TruSeq adapters added in the second step. Sequencing of the libraries was done on an Illumina NovaSeq, producing 2 x 150 bp paired-end reads. On the study's bioinformatics: Demultiplexing of reads and collapsing into UMI-guided consensus sequences were performed with migec v1.2.7. With mixcr v2.1.11, UMI consensuses were aligned to TRA and TRB V and J templates and assembled into clonotypes. Clonotypes were classified as expanded or contracted when called significant by both edgeR and NoisET, with noise models trained on biological replicates. For edgeR calls, the thresholds were a false discovery rate-adjusted p below 0.01 and a log2 fold-change of 1. As an exploratory analysis of dynamics, max-normalized trajectories of the 1000 most abundant clonotypes were examined with PCA combined with hierarchical clustering. Separately sequenced CD4+ and CD8+ repertoires were used to assign the CD4 or CD8 phenotype of responding clones. In TCRdb, the public reads were trimmed at Q25 with fastp and aligned with MiXCR, with productive beta chains retained. Rows are combined by CDR3 protein, so each entry shows the most common genes and DNA. TCRdb, not the authors, supplied the V and J calls. Within this sample are 90,000 to 120,000 distinct CDR3 sequences, with 15% to 20% of them counted one time only. The ten largest account for less than 6.5% of the sample.

The chain couples TRBV2 to TRBJ2-1, and TRBD2 aligns with 8 junction nucleotides. The clonotype was recovered from a man aged 18 to 30 who had mild COVID-19 (a few samples of this study predate the infection). The sample titles of this study are shuffled in the database, so cell type and time point are left out; the donor was told from shared clones. The sample comprised PBMCs or a T cell subset sorted from them (not recorded which). The DNA sequence follows: TGTGCCACCTCGGGGGGGCTGGGGTACAATGAGCAGTTCTTC. This translates into CATSGGLGYNEQFF.